This TCR beta chain was captured in a study of OX40 agonist ivuxolimab in advanced cancers. The length of the CDR3 is 16 residues. V was cut by 3 bases and J by 4 bases, with 16 bases left in between. The germline V gene encodes CDR1 MDHEN and CDR2 SYDVKM. TCRdb's copy holds only in-frame clones and misses some; the assay was immunoSEQ multiplex PCR. Of approximately 77,000 clones in the sample, roughly 92% were seen once. Study results and limitations: Some of the lowest clonal expansion was seen in partial responders at 0.1-3.0 mg/kg. CD4+ and CD8+ blood T cells expanded clonally by week 6 at 0.1 to 3.0 mg/kg.

Remarks on this clone: The antigen remains undetermined.

The chain combines TRBV28 with TRBJ1-5, with D perhaps TRBD1 (6 bases). This specimen was CD4+ or CD8+ T cells sorted from blood, taken in a trial of the OX40 agonist ivuxolimab. The receptor was isolated from an adult with an advanced solid tumor such as melanoma, head and neck, liver or kidney cancer. The CDR3 DNA reads TGTGCCAGCAGTTTTTTAAGAGGACAGTATAATCAGCCCCAGCATTTT. Its protein is CASSFLRGQYNQPQHF.